These 26 T cell receptor beta chains came from one sample sequenced in a study of cytomegalovirus exposure and HLA in healthy donors. PCR was performed using 60 Vbeta and 13 Jbeta primers. Assay used: immunoSEQ multiplex PCR; TCRdb lists only in-frame clones, some missing. This sample yields about 190,000 clones, of which 70% to 75% are seen a single time; approximately 4.6% belongs to the top ten. The sample taken for sequencing was PBMCs. The receptors originated from a man aged 25-40 years in good health and CMV-seropositive.

V and J are TRBV5-1 and TRBJ2-1; 9 bases are a match to TRBD2. Trimming took 4 bases from V and 0 from J; bases not matched to a gene: 8. Germline V gene data show CDR1 as SGHRS and CDR2 as YFSETQ. The CDR3 sequence is 17 residues long. The CDR3 loop reads CASSDGTSISSYNEQFF. The DNA for the CDR3 is TGCGCCAGCAGCGATGGGACTAGCATTAGCTCCTACAATGAGCAGTTCTTC. The full variable domain, with the rest looked up from reference TRBV5-1 and TRBJ2-1, is KAGVTQTPRYLIKTRGQQVTLSCSPISGHRSVSWYQQTPGQGLQFLFEYFSETQRNKGNFPGRFSGRQFSNSRSEMNVSTLELGDSALYLCASSDGTSISSYNEQFFGPGTRLTVL.

The chain combines TRBV18 with TRBJ2-4, with D possibly matching TRBD1 (6 bases). Trimming took off 6 bases at V and 0 bases at J, with 9 bases between the two ends. Germline CDR1 is KGHSH and CDR2 is LQKENI. This CDR3 has 14 amino acids. The DNA of the CDR3 is TGTGCCAGCTCCCAGGACAGAGCCAAAAACATTCAGTACTTC. Its translation: CASSQDRAKNIQYF.

The chain joins TRBV9 to TRBJ1-1; 8 bases fit TRBD1. Unmatched junction bases numbered 6, after V lost 3 bases and J lost 5 bases. Germline V gives CDR1 SGDLS, CDR2 YYNGEE. This CDR3 spans 14 amino acids. The CDR3 nucleotides read TGTGCCAGCAGCGCCCAGGACAGGGATACTGAAGCTTTCTTT. Translated: CASSAQDRDTEAFF.

V gene TRBV18 combines with J gene TRBJ1-5, with 7 nucleotides matching TRBD1. CDR1 and CDR2 (germline): KGHSH, LQKENI. The V and J ends lost 2 bases and 4 bases, in that order; junction bases with no gene match: 5. This CDR3 contains 15 residues. In nucleotides, the CDR3 is TGTGCCAGCTCACCAGCAACAGGGGTTAATCAGCCCCAGCATTTT. The encoded protein is CASSPATGVNQPQHF.

The V and J genes are TRBV6-1 and TRBJ2-7, with D unclear. Trimming cost V 8 bases and J 1 base, with 6 bases left between them. CDR3 length: 11 residues. Germline V gene data show CDR1 as MNHNS and CDR2 as SASEGT. The CDR3 is CASGLSYEQYF. In DNA, the CDR3 is TGTGCCAGCGGGCTTTCCTACGAGCAGTACTTC.

V usage is TRBV29-1 and J usage is TRBJ2-3, with a weak D call TRBD1 (6 bases). The V end lost 4 bases, the J end lost 2 bases, and 7 bases lay between the germline ends. CDR1 and CDR2 (germline): SQVTM, ANQGSEA. The CDR3 extends over 12 amino acids. The CDR3 DNA is TGCAGCGTTGGGACAGCCACAGATACGCAGTATTTT. Its translation is CSVGTATDTQYF.

The J gene is TRBJ2-7, the V gene TRBV5-1, with TRBD2 matching 8 bases. Germline lookup yields CDR1 SGHRS and CDR2 YFSETQ. The CDR3 has 15 amino acids. The V segment lost 4 bases and the J segment 7 bases; nucleotides outside the gene matches: 13. In DNA form, the CDR3 reads TGCGCCAGCAGCCCCAACGGGGGGGGAGCTGCGGAGCAGTACTTC. Amino acid sequence: CASSPNGGGAAEQYF.

The chain joins TRBV28 to TRBJ1-3; unclear D gene. This CDR3 contains 15 residues. V was cut by 3 bases and J by 0 bases, with 9 bases left in between. Germline CDR1 and CDR2: MDHEN and SYDVKM. This CDR3 reads CASSFLGDSGNTIYF. The CDR3, as DNA: TGTGCCAGCAGTTTTCTGGGAGACTCTGGAAACACCATATATTTT.

The DNA of the CDR3 is TGTGCCAGCAGCTTGCCAGGATTAGCGGGGTACAATGAGCAGTTCTTC. This codes for CASSLPGLAGYNEQFF. The chain links TRBV5-8 to TRBJ2-1; 8 nucleotides line up with TRBD2. The CDR3 totals 16 residues. V lost 1 base to trimming and J lost 4 bases; unmatched junction nucleotides: 7. CDR1 is SGHTS, CDR2 YDEGEE, per germline.

The chain couples TRBV9 to TRBJ2-1, with D maybe TRBD2 (6 bases). The CDR3 length is 14 residues. V lost 3 bases and J lost 9, with 16 bases in between. Germline V gene data show CDR1 as SGDLS and CDR2 as YYNGEE. CDR3 loop: CASSDAGTIVEQFF. CDR3 sequence (DNA): TGTGCCAGCAGCGATGCGGGGACGATTGTTGAGCAGTTCTTC. The full variable domain, in which reference TRBV9 and TRBJ2-1 provide the parts outside the CDR3, is DSGVTQTPKHLITATGQRVTLRCSPRSGDLSVYWYQQSLDQGLQFLIQYYNGEERAKGNILERFSAQQFPDLHSELNLSSLELGDSALYFCASSDAGTIVEQFFGPGTRLTVL.

The V call is TRBV28, the J call TRBJ1-5; TRBD1 might be the D (5 bases). Looked up from germline, CDR1 is MDHEN and CDR2 is SYDVKM. The CDR3 covers 13 residues. Between the trimmed V and J ends, which lost 11 bases and 4 bases, there was a span of 15 bases. The CDR3 nucleotides are TGTGCCGGTGGAGGGACCATAAATCAGCCCCAGCATTTT. It codes for CAGGGTINQPQHF.

The V call is TRBV7-6, the J call TRBJ2-6, with 9 nucleotides matching TRBD1. The CDR3 has 16 residues. V was clipped by 2 bases and J by 2 bases; unmatched bases: 1. CDR1 is SGHVS, CDR2 FNYEAQ, per germline. The CDR3 sequence: CASSLTGGAGANVLTF. The CDR3 nucleotides read TGTGCCAGCAGCTTAACAGGGGGCGCTGGGGCCAACGTCCTGACTTTC. The whole variable domain, filled in from reference TRBV7-6 and TRBJ2-6, reads GAGVSQSPRYKVTKRGQDVALRCDPISGHVSLYWYRQALGQGPEFLTYFNYEAQQDKSGLPNDRFSAERPEGSISTLTIQRTEQRDSAMYRCASSLTGGAGANVLTFGAGSRLTVL.

The chain uses TRBV5-4 and TRBJ2-1, with TRBD2 as a possible D gene (6 bases). V dropped 7 bases and J dropped 5 bases, with 16 bases sitting between them. The length of the CDR3 is 14 residues. The V gene's germline CDR1 is SGHNT and CDR2 YYREEE (reference sequence). The DNA for the CDR3 is TGTGCCAGCTTAAGGAGGGGTGAGGACAATGAGCAGTTCTTC. It encodes CASLRRGEDNEQFF. Filled out from reference TRBV5-4 and TRBJ2-1, the complete variable domain reads ETGVTQSPTHLIKTRGQQVTLRCSSQSGHNTVSWYQQALGQGPQFIFQYYREEENGRGNFPPRFSGLQFPNYSSELNVNALELDDSALYLCASLRRGEDNEQFFGPGTRLTVL.

This clone has a single count. J is TRBJ1-5 and V is TRBV5-8; the match to TRBD1 covers 10 bases. Trimming took 7 bases from V and 4 from J; bases not matched to a gene: 11. CDR1 is SGHTS and CDR2 is YDEGEE in the germline V gene. The CDR3 has 16 amino acids. CDR3 bases: TGTGCCAGCGGGAAGGGACAGGGGCCTTCGAATCAGCCCCAGCATTTT. Its translation is CASGKGQGPSNQPQHF.

The genes are TRBV13 and TRBJ2-3, with 14 bases identical to TRBD2. The CDR3 extends over 18 amino acids. V dropped 1 base and J dropped 6; count of bases not matched to a gene: 9. From germline, CDR1 is PRHDT and CDR2 FYEKMQ (reference sequence). The CDR3 bases are TGTGCCAGCAGCTTAGAAGTGGGACTAGCGGGAGATTGGGATACGCAGTATTTT. It specifies CASSLEVGLAGDWDTQYF.

As for this clone: At one boundary the junction diverges from the germline segment, which might be a read error. This rearrangement joins TRBV15 to TRBJ2-5, with a tentative D call TRBD2 (5 bases). Germline V gene data show CDR1 as LNHNV and CDR2 as YYDKDF (reference sequence). The CDR3 runs 15 residues. CDR3 loop: CAASRDSSPGETQYF. The CDR3 coding sequence is TGTGCCGCCAGCAGAGATTCGTCCCCGGGGGAGACCCAGTACTTC.

The gene calls are TRBV19 and TRBJ1-1, with 7 nucleotides matching TRBD1. CDR3 length: 14 amino acids. Per the germline V gene, CDR1 is LNHDA and CDR2 is SQIVND (reference sequence). Germline trimming cut 8 bases from V and 5 bases from J; bases unmatched to any gene: 11. CDR3 nucleotide sequence: TGTGCCAGTGGGGGGACAGATTTACGGACTGAAGCTTTCTTT. Translated, it gives CASGGTDLRTEAFF.

The chain joins TRBV30 to TRBJ1-4, with no clear D. From germline, CDR1 is GTSNPN and CDR2 SVGIG (reference sequence). The CDR3 is made up of 13 amino acids. Between the trimmed V and J ends, which lost 7 bases and 6 bases, there was a span of 15 bases. CDR3 nucleotides: TGTGCCTCTAGCGTAGACAACGATGAAAAACTGTTTTTT. Translated, it gives CASSVDNDEKLFF.

The chain combines TRBV7-2 with TRBJ1-1; D might be TRBD1 (5 bases). Germline loops: CDR1 SGHTA, CDR2 FQGNSA. V lost 1 base, J lost 3 bases, and 12 bases lay in between. The CDR3 extends over 15 amino acids. The CDR3 here is CASSLVETGHTEAFF. The CDR3 nucleotides are TGTGCCAGCAGCTTAGTTGAAACAGGACACACTGAAGCTTTCTTT.

The chain has TRBV11-2 and TRBJ1-6; 7 bases are a match to TRBD1. Per germline, CDR1 SGHAT and CDR2 FQNNGV. V shed 3 bases and J 7 bases; nucleotides not matched to a gene: 9. This CDR3 is built from 16 residues. CDR3 residues: CASSLDSRDRNSPLHF. CDR3 nucleotides: TGTGCCAGCAGCTTGGATAGCCGGGACAGAAATTCACCCCTCCACTTT.

V and J are TRBV2 and TRBJ2-7, with TRBD2 matching 8 bases. J gave up 6 bases and V 5 bases, and 12 bases lay outside the gene matches. The CDR3 length is 15 residues. Germline loops: CDR1 SNHLY, CDR2 FYNNEI. CDR3 sequence reads: CASSLRGSGSGEQYF. The CDR3 DNA follows: TGTGCCAGCAGTCTCCGGGGCAGCGGGAGTGGCGAGCAGTACTTC.

This chain connects TRBV7-2 to TRBJ2-4; 9 bases map to TRBD2. Germline V gives CDR1 SGHTA, CDR2 FQGNSA. J lost 0 bases, V lost 1 base, and 4 bases had no gene match. The CDR3 spans 17 residues. Here the CDR3 reads CASSLGSSGVAKNIQYF. The CDR3 region has the DNA TGTGCCAGCAGCTTAGGGTCTAGCGGGGTAGCCAAAAACATTCAGTACTTC.

The chain is built from TRBV7-8 and TRBJ1-2, with TRBD1 identical over 7 bases. Per germline, CDR1 SGHVS and CDR2 FQNEAQ. The V and J ends lost 5 bases and 6 bases, in that order; junction bases with no gene match: 15. CDR3 length: 16 amino acids. The CDR3 DNA reads TGTGCCAGCAGCCACGGGGCGGCAGGGGGAAGGAATGGCTACACCTTC. The encoded protein is CASSHGAAGGRNGYTF.

J is TRBJ2-7 and V is TRBV10-3; D possibly corresponds to TRBD2 (5 bases). V shed 3 bases and J shed 3 bases, with 12 bases lying between them. The CDR3 is made up of 14 amino acids. Germline-derived CDR1 and CDR2 are ENHRY and SYGVKD. CDR3 loop: CAISDHSGDYEQYF. The CDR3 region has the DNA TGTGCCATCAGTGATCATTCCGGGGACTACGAGCAGTACTTC.

The V call is TRBV7-8, the J call TRBJ2-5, with D possibly being TRBD2 (6 bases). The V and J ends lost 2 bases and 2 bases respectively, with 9 bases between them. CDR1 is SGHVS and CDR2 is FQNEAQ in the germline V gene. The CDR3 sequence is 14 residues long. The CDR3 is CASSLRAGQETQYF. DNA of the CDR3: TGTGCCAGCAGCTTACGGGCGGGACAAGAGACCCAGTACTTC. Full variable domain (remainder filled in from reference TRBV7-8 and TRBJ2-5): GAGVSQSPRYKVAKRGQDVALRCDPISGHVSLFWYQQALGQGPEFLTYFQNEAQLDKSGLPSDRFFAERPEGSVSTLKIQRTQQEDSAVYLCASSLRAGQETQYFGPGTRLLVL.

This chain links TRBV9 with TRBJ2-4; 11 bases are a match to TRBD2. This CDR3 comprises 16 residues. Germline V lookup: CDR1 SGDLS, CDR2 YYNGEE. The junction had 4 bases not matched to a gene; V was cut back by 0 bases and J by 5 bases. CDR3 nucleotides: TGTGCCAGCAGCGTAGGTAGCGGGGGGGAGGAAAACATTCAGTACTTC. Its protein product is CASSVGSGGEENIQYF. The full variable domain, with the rest looked up from reference TRBV9 and TRBJ2-4, is DSGVTQTPKHLITATGQRVTLRCSPRSGDLSVYWYQQSLDQGLQFLIQYYNGEERAKGNILERFSAQQFPDLHSELNLSSLELGDSALYFCASSVGSGGEENIQYFGAGTRLSVL.